This T cell receptor (beta chain) emerged from a study of blood T cell repertoires in COVID-19. Whole-study context: Donors in the United States, Italy and Spain gave samples during acute or convalescent COVID-19.

The germline V gene encodes CDR1 SGHRS and CDR2 YFSETQ. With 4 bases clipped from V and 0 bases from J, the junction kept 10 bases outside the gene matches. This CDR3 spans 18 amino acids. Participants were placed into cohorts based on the clinical history they reported. Cohort 3 recovered donors had two negative PCRs, clearance, or symptom resolution. In the authors' methods: Estimation of nucleated cell counts relied on the amplification of reference gene primers. Clones were sequenced by immunoSEQ multiplex PCR, and TCRdb holds only the in-frame ones, with some missing. V, J and clone size reflect that table, while D and trimming were determined from the DNA. The sample records about 120,000 clones, about four fifths being singletons.

Sequencing was done on a sample of PBMCs or T cells enriched from blood (not recorded which). The V gene is TRBV5-1, the J gene TRBJ2-5; 12 bases match TRBD2. This clonotype was sampled from a woman aged 25 to 39 who had recovered from COVID-19. CDR3 amino acids: CASSLKLAGGLYQETQYF. The CDR3 region has the DNA TGCGCCAGCAGCCTTAAACTAGCGGGAGGCCTCTACCAAGAGACCCAGTACTTC.